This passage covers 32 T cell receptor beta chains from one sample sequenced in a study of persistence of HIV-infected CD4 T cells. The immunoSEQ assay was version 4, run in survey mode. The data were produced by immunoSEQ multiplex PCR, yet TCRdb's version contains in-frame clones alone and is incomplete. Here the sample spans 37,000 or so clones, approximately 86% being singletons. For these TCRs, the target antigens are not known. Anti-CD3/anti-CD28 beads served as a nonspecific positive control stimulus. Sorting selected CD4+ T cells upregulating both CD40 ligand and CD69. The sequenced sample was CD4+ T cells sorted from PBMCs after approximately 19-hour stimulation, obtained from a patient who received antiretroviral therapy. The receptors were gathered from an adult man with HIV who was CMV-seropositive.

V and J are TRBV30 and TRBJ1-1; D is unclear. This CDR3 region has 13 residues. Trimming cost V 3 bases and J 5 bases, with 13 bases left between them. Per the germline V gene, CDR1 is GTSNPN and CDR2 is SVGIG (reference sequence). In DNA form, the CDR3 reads TGTGCCTGGAGAAACCCCGGCGGAACTGAAGCTTTCTTT. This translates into CAWRNPGGTEAFF.

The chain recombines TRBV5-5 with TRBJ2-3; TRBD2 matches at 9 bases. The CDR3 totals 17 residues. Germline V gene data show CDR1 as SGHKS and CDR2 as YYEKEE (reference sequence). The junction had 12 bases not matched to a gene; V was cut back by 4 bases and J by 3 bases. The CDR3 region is CASSPGFSGRGTDTQYF. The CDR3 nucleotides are TGTGCCAGCAGCCCAGGGTTTAGCGGGAGAGGAACAGATACGCAGTATTTT.

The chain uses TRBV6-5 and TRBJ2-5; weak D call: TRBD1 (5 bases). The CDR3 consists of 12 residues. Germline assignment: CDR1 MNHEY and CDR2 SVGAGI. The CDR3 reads CATTDTIMTQYF. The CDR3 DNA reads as TGTGCTACCACGGACACCATAATGACCCAGTACTTC.

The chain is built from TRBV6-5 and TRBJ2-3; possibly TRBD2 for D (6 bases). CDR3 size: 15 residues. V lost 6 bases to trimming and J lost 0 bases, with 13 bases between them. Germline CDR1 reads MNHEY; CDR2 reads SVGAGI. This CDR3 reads CASSRPGASTDTQYF. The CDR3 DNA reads TGTGCCAGCAGCCGGCCGGGAGCTAGCACAGATACGCAGTATTTT.

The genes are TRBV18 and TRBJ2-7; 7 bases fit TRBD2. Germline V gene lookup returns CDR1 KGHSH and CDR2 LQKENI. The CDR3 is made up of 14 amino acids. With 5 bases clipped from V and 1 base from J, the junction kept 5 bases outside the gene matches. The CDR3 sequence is CASSVAGASYEQYF. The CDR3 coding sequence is TGTGCCAGCTCAGTAGCGGGTGCTTCCTACGAGCAGTACTTC.

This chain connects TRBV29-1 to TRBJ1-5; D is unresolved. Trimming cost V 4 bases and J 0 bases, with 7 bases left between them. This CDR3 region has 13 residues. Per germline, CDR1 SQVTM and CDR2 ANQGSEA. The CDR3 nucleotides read TGCAGCGTTGGGCAGAATAGCAATCAGCCCCAGCATTTT. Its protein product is CSVGQNSNQPQHF.

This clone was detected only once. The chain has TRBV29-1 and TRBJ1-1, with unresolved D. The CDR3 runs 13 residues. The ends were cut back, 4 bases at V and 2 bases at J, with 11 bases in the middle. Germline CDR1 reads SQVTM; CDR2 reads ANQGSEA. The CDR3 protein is CSVGGGGNTEAFF. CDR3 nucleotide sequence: TGCAGCGTTGGGGGTGGAGGAAACACTGAAGCTTTCTTT.

CDR3 in DNA: TGTGCCTGGAGTGTACCGGGCCTTCGGATAGAGACCCAGTACTTC. This sequence encodes CAWSVPGLRIETQYF. The V and J genes are TRBV30 and TRBJ2-5; D gene ambiguous. Trimming pared 0 bases from V and 4 bases from J, leaving 15 bases between. Germline assignment: CDR1 GTSNPN and CDR2 SVGIG (reference sequence). The CDR3 contains 15 residues.

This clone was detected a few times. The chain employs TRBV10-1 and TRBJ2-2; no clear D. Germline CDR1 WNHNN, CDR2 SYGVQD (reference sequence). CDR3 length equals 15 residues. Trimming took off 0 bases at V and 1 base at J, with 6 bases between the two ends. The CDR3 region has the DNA TGCGCCAGCAGTGAGTCGTTAGGGAACACCGGGGAGCTGTTTTTT. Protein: CASSESLGNTGELFF.

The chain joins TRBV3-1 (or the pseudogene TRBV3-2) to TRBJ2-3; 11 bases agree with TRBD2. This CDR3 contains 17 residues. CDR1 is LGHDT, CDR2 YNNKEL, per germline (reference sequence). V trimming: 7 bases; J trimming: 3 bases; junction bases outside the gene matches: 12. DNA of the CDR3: TGTGCCAGCAACCGGACCCCATCTAGCGGGAGGACAGATACGCAGTATTTT. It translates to CASNRTPSSGRTDTQYF.

Here the CDR3 DNA reads TGTGCCAGCAGCGTAGATTTTAGCGGCAGAGAAGCTTTCTTT. Translation gives CASSVDFSGREAFF. The chain carries TRBV9 and TRBJ1-1, with unresolved D. CDR1 and CDR2 from the germline V gene are SGDLS and YYNGEE. Trimming pared 0 bases from V and 8 bases from J, leaving 14 bases between. This CDR3 is built from 14 residues.

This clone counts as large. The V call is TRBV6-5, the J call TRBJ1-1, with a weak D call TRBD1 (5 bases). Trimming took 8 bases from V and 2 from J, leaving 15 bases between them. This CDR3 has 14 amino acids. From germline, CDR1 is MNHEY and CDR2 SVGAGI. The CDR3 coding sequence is TGTGCCAGCCCCAGAGGGGCTGGAAACACTGAAGCTTTCTTT. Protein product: CASPRGAGNTEAFF.

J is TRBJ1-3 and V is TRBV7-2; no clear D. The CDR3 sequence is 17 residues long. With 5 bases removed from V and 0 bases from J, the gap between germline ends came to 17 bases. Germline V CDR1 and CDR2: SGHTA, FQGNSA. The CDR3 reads CASSPRPHLVSGNTIYF. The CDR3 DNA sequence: TGTGCCAGCAGCCCCCGACCACATTTAGTCTCTGGAAACACCATATATTTT. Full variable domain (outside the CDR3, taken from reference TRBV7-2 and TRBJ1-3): GAGVSQSPSNKVTEKGKDVELRCDPISGHTALYWYRQSLGQGLEFLIYFQGNSAPDKSGLPSDRFSAERTGGSVSTLTIQRTQQEDSAVYLCASSPRPHLVSGNTIYFGEGSWLTVV.

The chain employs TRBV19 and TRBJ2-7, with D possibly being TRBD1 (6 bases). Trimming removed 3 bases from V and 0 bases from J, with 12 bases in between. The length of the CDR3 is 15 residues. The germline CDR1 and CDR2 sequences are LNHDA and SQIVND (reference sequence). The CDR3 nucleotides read TGTGCCAGTAGTATGTCACAGGGCGTCTCCTACGAGCAGTACTTC. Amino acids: CASSMSQGVSYEQYF.

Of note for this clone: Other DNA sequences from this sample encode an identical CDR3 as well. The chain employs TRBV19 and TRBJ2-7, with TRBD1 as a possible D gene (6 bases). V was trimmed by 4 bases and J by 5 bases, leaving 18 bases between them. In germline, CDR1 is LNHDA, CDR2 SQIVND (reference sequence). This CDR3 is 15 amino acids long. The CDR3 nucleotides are TGTGCCAGTAGTAGATCAACAGGGTCAAGCCACGAGCAGTACTTC. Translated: CASSRSTGSSHEQYF.

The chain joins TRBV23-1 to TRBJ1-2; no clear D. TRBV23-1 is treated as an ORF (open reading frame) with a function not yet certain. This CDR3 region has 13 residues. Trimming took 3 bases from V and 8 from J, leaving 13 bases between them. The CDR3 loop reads CASSHRWHVGYTF. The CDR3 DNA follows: TGCGCCAGCAGTCACCGCTGGCACGTCGGCTACACCTTC.

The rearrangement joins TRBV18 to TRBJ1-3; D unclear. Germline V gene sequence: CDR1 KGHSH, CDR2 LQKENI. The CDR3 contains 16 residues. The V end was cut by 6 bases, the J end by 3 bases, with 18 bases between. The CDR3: CASSPDGTLRGNTIYF. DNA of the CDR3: TGTGCCAGCTCGCCCGATGGCACGCTCCGTGGAAACACCATATATTTT.

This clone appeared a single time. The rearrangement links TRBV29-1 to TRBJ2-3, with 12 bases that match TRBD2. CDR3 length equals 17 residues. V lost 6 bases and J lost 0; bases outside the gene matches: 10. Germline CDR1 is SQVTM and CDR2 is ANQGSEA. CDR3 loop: CSVIGLAGITSTDTQYF. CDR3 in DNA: TGCAGCGTAATAGGACTAGCGGGGATTACTAGCACAGATACGCAGTATTTT.

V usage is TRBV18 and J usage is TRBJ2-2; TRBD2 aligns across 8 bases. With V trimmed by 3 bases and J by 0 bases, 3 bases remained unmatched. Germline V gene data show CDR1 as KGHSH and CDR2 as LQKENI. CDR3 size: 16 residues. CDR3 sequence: CASSPPGLANTGELFF. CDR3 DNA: TGTGCCAGCTCACCCCCGGGACTAGCGAACACCGGGGAGCTGTTTTTT.

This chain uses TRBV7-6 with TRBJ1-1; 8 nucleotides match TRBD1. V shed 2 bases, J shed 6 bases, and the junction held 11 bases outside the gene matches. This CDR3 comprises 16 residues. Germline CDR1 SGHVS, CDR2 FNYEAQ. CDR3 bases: TGTGCCAGCAGCTTAAATCGTCCAGGGGGCGCGTCTGAAGCTTTCTTT. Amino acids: CASSLNRPGGASEAFF.

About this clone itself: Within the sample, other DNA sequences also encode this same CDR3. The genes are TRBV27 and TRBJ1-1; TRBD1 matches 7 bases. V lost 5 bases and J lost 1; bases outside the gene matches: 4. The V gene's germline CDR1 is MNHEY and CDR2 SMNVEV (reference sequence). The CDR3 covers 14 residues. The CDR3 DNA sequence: TGTGCCAGCAGTCCACGACAGGGGAACACTGAAGCTTTCTTT. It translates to CASSPRQGNTEAFF.

CDR3: CAISEYRSPSGGTDTQYF. The CDR3 DNA is TGTGCCATCAGTGAGTATAGATCTCCTAGCGGGGGCACAGATACGCAGTATTTT. The V call is TRBV10-3, the J call TRBJ2-3, with TRBD2 matching 9 bases. Germline V gene lookup returns CDR1 ENHRY and CDR2 SYGVKD. V lost 1 base to trimming and J lost 1 base; unmatched junction nucleotides: 9. The CDR3 covers 18 residues.

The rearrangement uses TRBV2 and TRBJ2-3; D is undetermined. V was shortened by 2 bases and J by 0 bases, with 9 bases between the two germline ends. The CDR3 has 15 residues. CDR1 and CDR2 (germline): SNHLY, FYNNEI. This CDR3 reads CASSESGTSTDTQYF. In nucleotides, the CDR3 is TGTGCCAGCAGTGAATCAGGCACCAGCACAGATACGCAGTATTTT.

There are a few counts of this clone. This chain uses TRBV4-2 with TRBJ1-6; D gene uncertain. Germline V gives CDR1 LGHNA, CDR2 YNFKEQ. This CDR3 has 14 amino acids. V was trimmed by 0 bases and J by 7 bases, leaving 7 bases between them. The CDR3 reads CASSQDLVNSPLHF. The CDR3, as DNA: TGTGCCAGCAGCCAAGATTTGGTGAATTCACCCCTCCACTTT.

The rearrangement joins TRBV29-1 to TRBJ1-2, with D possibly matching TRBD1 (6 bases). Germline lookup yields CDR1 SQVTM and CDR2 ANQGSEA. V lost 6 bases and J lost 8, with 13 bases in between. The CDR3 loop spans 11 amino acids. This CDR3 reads CSVTRGEGYTF. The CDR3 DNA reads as TGCAGCGTCACGAGGGGGGAGGGCTACACCTTC.

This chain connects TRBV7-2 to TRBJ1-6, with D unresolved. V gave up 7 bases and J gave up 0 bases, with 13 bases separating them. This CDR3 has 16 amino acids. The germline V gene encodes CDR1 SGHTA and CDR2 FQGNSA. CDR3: CASNYPESSYNSPLHF. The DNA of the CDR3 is TGTGCCAGCAACTACCCGGAGAGCTCCTATAATTCACCCCTCCACTTT.

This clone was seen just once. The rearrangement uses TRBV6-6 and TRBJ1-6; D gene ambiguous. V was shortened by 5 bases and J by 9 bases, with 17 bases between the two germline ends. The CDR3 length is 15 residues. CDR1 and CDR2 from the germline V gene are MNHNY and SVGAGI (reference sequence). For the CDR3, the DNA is TGTGCCAGCAGTAGTGCGGAGGGTGAAAGTTCACCCCTCCACTTT. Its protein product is CASSSAEGESSPLHF.

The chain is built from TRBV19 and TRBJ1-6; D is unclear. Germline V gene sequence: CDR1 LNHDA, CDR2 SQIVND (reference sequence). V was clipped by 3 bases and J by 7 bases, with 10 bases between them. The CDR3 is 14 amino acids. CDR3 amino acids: CASSIRAANSPLHF. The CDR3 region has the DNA TGTGCCAGTAGTATCCGGGCCGCGAATTCACCCCTCCACTTT.

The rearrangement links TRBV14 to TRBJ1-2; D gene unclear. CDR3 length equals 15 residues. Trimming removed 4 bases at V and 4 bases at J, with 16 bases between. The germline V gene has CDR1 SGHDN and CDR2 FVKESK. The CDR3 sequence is CASSRQRQEIYGYTF. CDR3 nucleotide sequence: TGTGCCAGCAGCCGCCAACGTCAGGAGATCTATGGCTACACCTTC.

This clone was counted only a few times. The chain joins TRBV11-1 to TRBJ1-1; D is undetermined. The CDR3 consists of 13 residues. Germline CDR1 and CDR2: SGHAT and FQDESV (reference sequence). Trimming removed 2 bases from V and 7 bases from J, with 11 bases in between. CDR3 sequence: CASSLRPGLEAFF. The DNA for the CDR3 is TGTGCCAGCAGCTTAAGACCCGGACTTGAAGCTTTCTTT.

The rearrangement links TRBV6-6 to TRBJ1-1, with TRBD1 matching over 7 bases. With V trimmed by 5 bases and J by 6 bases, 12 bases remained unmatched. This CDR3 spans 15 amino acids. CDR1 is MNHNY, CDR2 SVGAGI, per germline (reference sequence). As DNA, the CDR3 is TGTGCCAGCAGTCGAAGACAGGGTCAAGGGGCTGAAGCTTTCTTT. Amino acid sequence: CASSRRQGQGAEAFF.

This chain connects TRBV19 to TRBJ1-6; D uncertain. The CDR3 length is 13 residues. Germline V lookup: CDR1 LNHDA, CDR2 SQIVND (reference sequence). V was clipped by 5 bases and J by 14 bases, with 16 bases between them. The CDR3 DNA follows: TGTGCCAGTAGTCCCGGGTCCCCCGGGGCCCTCCACTTT. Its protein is CASSPGSPGALHF.